A selection of T cell receptor beta chains follows, all from one sample in a study of shared clonotypes between healthy human individuals. The data were produced by immunoSEQ multiplex PCR, yet TCRdb's version contains in-frame clones alone and is incomplete. The sample has over a million clones; more than 95% are singletons. Sequenced material: naive CD4+ T cells sorted from blood. The receptor set was obtained from a man in his thirties or forties in good health. The CDR3 runs from the conserved cysteine through the conserved F or W. The order of the fields is V gene, CDR3 length, clone size, J gene, D gene, CDR3 DNA, CDR3 protein. D genes are given only for firm matches. A clone size is listed for some rows: how often the clone was seen (once, few, many), or a class if it is expanded.

>TRBV7-2|16|NA|TRBJ2-1|TRBD1
TGTGCCAGCAGCCCCAGCCGGGACAGTAATAGGTATGAGCAGTTCTTC
CASSPSRDSNRYEQFF
>TRBV15|14|NA|TRBJ2-7|TRBD2
TGTGCCACCAGCAGAGAACTAGCGGACTACGAGCAGTACTTC
CATSRELADYEQYF
>TRBV7-2|11|NA|TRBJ2-2|NA
TGTGCCAGCAGCTATTCCGGGGAGCTGTTTTTT
CASSYSGELFF
>TRBV5-1|17|NA|TRBJ2-3|NA
TGCGCCAGCAGCTTGGAAAGGGGGGCGGGGAGCACAGATACGCAGTATTTT
CASSLERGAGSTDTQYF
>TRBV18|13|NA|TRBJ2-7|NA
TGTGCCAGCTCACCACGGAATATCTACGAGCAGTACTTC
CASSPRNIYEQYF
>TRBV9|14|NA|TRBJ2-2|NA
TGTGCCAGCAGCGTCTCCACCAACACCGGGGAGCTGTTTTTT
CASSVSTNTGELFF
>TRBV18|13|NA|TRBJ1-5|NA
TGTGCCAGCTCCACCAAGTCGGATCAGCCCCAGCATTTT
CASSTKSDQPQHF
>TRBV4-3|16|NA|TRBJ2-2|TRBD1
TGCGCCAGCAGCCAAGAAACCGGGACAGGGATCGGGGAGCTGTTTTTT
CASSQETGTGIGELFF
>TRBV6-1|13|NA|TRBJ2-2|NA
TGTGCCAGCAGGATCCAGCTCTACGGGGAGCTGTTTTTT
CASRIQLYGELFF
>TRBV7-2|14|NA|TRBJ2-1|NA
TGTGCCAGCAGCCTAAACGCCCGTTACGGTGAGCAGTTCTTC
CASSLNARYGEQFF
>TRBV4-1|14|once|TRBJ2-1|NA
TGCGCCAGCAGCCGGGGAGAACCCCTCAATGAGCAGTTCTTC
CASSRGEPLNEQFF
>TRBV5-1|14|once|TRBJ2-7|NA
TGCGCCAGCAGCTTTGGGAGCGGCGCCTACGAGCAGTACTTC
CASSFGSGAYEQYF
>TRBV27|14|NA|TRBJ1-3|NA
TGTGCCAGCAGTTTCACAGGGTCTGGAAACACCATATATTTT
CASSFTGSGNTIYF
>TRBV2|13|NA|TRBJ1-4|NA
TGTGCCAGCAGTGAACAGACAGTTGAAAAACTGTTTTTT
CASSEQTVEKLFF
>TRBV5-1|15|NA|TRBJ2-1|TRBD2
TGCGCCAGCAGCCCGGGACTAGCGGGGTACAATGAGCAGTTCTTC
CASSPGLAGYNEQFF
>TRBV19|15|NA|TRBJ2-2|NA
TGTGCCACTCACCGCCGGGGCCAGAACACCGGGGAGCTGTTTTTT
CATHRRGQNTGELFF
>TRBV19|14|NA|TRBJ1-5|NA
TGTGCCAGTAAGGGGCCAGGGCACAATCAGCCCCAGCATTTT
CASKGPGHNQPQHF
>TRBV19|16|NA|TRBJ2-3|NA
TGTGCCAGTAGTATTACCCCGGGAGGGGGCGGAGATACGCAGTATTTT
CASSITPGGGGDTQYF
>TRBV7-9|16|NA|TRBJ2-7|NA
TGTGCCAGCACCGCAATGGCGGGACAGACCTTTTACGAGCAGTACTTC
CASTAMAGQTFYEQYF
>TRBV7-9|13|NA|TRBJ1-2|NA
TGTGCCAGCAGCTTGGAGGCCCCACAGGGCTACACCTTC
CASSLEAPQGYTF
>TRBV5-1|14|NA|TRBJ2-7|NA
TGCGCCAGCAGCGCTCTCGGGAGCTCCTACGAGCAGTACTTC
CASSALGSSYEQYF
>TRBV5-5|15|NA|TRBJ2-3|TRBD2
TGTGCCAGCAGCTTGGGACTAGCGGGACCAGATACGCAGTATTTT
CASSLGLAGPDTQYF
>TRBV7-9|12|NA|TRBJ1-5|NA
TGTGCCAGCAGCTTATCAATCGGGCATAAGCATTTT
CASSLSIGHKHF
>TRBV5-5|15|once|TRBJ1-5|NA
TGTGCCAGCAGCTTGGAGAGCTATAGCAATCAGCCCCAGCATTTT
CASSLESYSNQPQHF
>TRBV5-1|15|NA|TRBJ2-1|TRBD1
TGCGCCAGCAGCCTCCGGGACAGGGTTCTCAATGAGCAGTTCTTC
CASSLRDRVLNEQFF
>TRBV28|13|NA|TRBJ1-2|TRBD1
TGTGCCAGCAGACCCCAGGGGGTCTATGGCTACACCTTC
CASRPQGVYGYTF
>TRBV7-9|13|NA|TRBJ2-3|NA
TGTGCCAGCAGCTTTGGCGGACGAGATAAGCAGTATTTT
CASSFGGRDKQYF
>TRBV5-4|16|NA|TRBJ2-3|TRBD2
TGTGCCAGCAGCTTACCGGGACTAACTAGCACAGATACGCAGTATTTT
CASSLPGLTSTDTQYF
>TRBV2|16|NA|TRBJ1-3|NA
TGTGCCAGCAGTGGGGGGCGCACTGCTCTGGGAAACACCATATATTTT
CASSGGRTALGNTIYF
>TRBV18|14|NA|TRBJ2-7|TRBD1
TGTGCCAGCTCACCACGGACAGGGCACTACGAGCAGTACTTC
CASSPRTGHYEQYF
>TRBV7-6|16|NA|TRBJ1-3|NA
TGTGCCAGCAGCTTAAGCACGGAGAGCTCTGGAAACACCATATATTTT
CASSLSTESSGNTIYF
>TRBV10-3|15|NA|TRBJ2-3|TRBD1
TGTGCCATCAACCCACAGGGGGGATCCACAGATACGCAGTATTTT
CAINPQGGSTDTQYF
>TRBV4-3|15|NA|TRBJ2-7|NA
TGCGCCAGCAGCCAAGGGCTCCTTGTCCTCTACGAGCAGTACTTC
CASSQGLLVLYEQYF
>TRBV7-8|18|NA|TRBJ2-2|TRBD2
TGTGCCAGCAGCTTCCGGACTAGCGGGAGGGTTCCCACCGGGGAGCTGTTTTTT
CASSFRTSGRVPTGELFF
>TRBV27|19|NA|TRBJ2-2|TRBD2
TGTGCCAGCTATGCCGGGCGCGGAACTAGCGGGAGATTCACCGGGGAGCTGTTTTTT
CASYAGRGTSGRFTGELFF
>TRBV29-1|12|NA|TRBJ1-1|TRBD1
TGCAGCGCCAATCCAGGGACAGCTGAAGCTTTCTTT
CSANPGTAEAFF
>TRBV29-1|11|NA|TRBJ1-2|TRBD1
TGCAGCGTGGGGACAGACTATGGCTACACCTTC
CSVGTDYGYTF
>TRBV2|14|NA|TRBJ2-3|TRBD1
TGTGCCAGCAGTCTCGACAGGGGGCAAGATACGCAGTATTTT
CASSLDRGQDTQYF
>TRBV2|9|NA|TRBJ2-7|NA
TGTGCCAGCGGATACGAGCAGTACTTC
CASGYEQYF
>TRBV7-9|16|NA|TRBJ2-3|NA
TGTGCCAGCAGCTTACGTCCAGTGGAAAACACAGATACGCAGTATTTT
CASSLRPVENTDTQYF
>TRBV5-1|16|NA|TRBJ1-2|TRBD1
TGCGCCAGCAGCTTGAACCCCCAGGGGGCTAACTATGGCTACACCTTC
CASSLNPQGANYGYTF
>TRBV20-1|10|NA|TRBJ2-5|NA
TGCAGTGCTCACAGGGAGACCCAGTACTTC
CSAHRETQYF
>TRBV7-3|15|NA|TRBJ2-1|NA
TGTGCCAGCAGCTCCGTTGGAGCAATATACAATGAGCAGTTCTTC
CASSSVGAIYNEQFF
>TRBV7-6|18|NA|TRBJ2-7|TRBD2
TGTGCCAGCAGCTACGGACTAGCGGGCACCTCCGAAGGTGGCGAGCAGTACTTC
CASSYGLAGTSEGGEQYF
>TRBV9|12|NA|TRBJ2-1|NA
TGTGCCAGCAGCGTAGACAACAATGAGCAGTTCTTC
CASSVDNNEQFF
>TRBV4-3|15|NA|TRBJ1-2|NA
TGCGCCAGCAGCCCCGCCGGCGGGGCGAGCTATGGCTACACCTTC
CASSPAGGASYGYTF
>TRBV7-6|17|NA|TRBJ1-1|NA
TGTGCCAGCAGCTCGCCCTGGGGGCCGTCAGGGAACACTGAAGCTTTCTTT
CASSSPWGPSGNTEAFF
>TRBV6-5|12|once|TRBJ2-3|NA
TGTGCCAGTTCTGAGGGTGGGGATACGCAGTATTTT
CASSEGGDTQYF
>TRBV18|15|NA|TRBJ2-7|TRBD2
TGTGCCAGCTCACCATCCGGGACTAGCGCCTACGAGCAGTACTTC
CASSPSGTSAYEQYF
>TRBV5-5|15|NA|TRBJ1-4|TRBD1
TGTGCCAGCAGCCGGGGTGGACAGGAAGAAGAAAAACTGTTTTTT
CASSRGGQEEEKLFF
>TRBV27|17|NA|TRBJ2-7|TRBD2
TGTGCCAGCAGTCTTAGGCCCCGGACTAGCGGGAGCTCCGAGCAGTACTTC
CASSLRPRTSGSSEQYF
>TRBV18|17|NA|TRBJ1-2|NA
TGTGCCAGCTCACCACTCATTCCAGGGGTTGAACAGGATGGCTACACCTTC
CASSPLIPGVEQDGYTF